These T cell receptor beta chains were read from a single sample in a study of blood T cells in healthy people across ages. TCRdb passed the 5' RACE reads through MiXCR, listing each CDR3 protein once. The profile covers some 690,000 distinct CDR3 sequences, with about a fifth appearing a single time and about 22% taken by the ten largest. The sample was blood. These receptors came from a man aged 65 to 79 in good health. Both conserved end residues are part of each CDR3. D genes are given only for firm matches. Size is stated for part of the rows, as once, few or many counts, or as a class when the clone is expanded.

V	size	D	J	CDR3	DNA
TRBV3-1	few	.	TRBJ1-2	CASSSTGSWGYTF	TGTGCCAGCAGCAGTACAGGGAGTTGGGGCTACACCTTC
TRBV6-6	few	.	TRBJ2-1	CASSIGGTFQLGEQFF	TGTGCCAGCAGTATTGGGGGGACCTTCCAACTTGGTGAGCAGTTCTTC
TRBV10-3	.	TRBD2	TRBJ2-1	CAISGTSGTPSSYNEQFF	TGTGCCATCAGCGGGACTAGCGGGACACCGAGCTCCTACAATGAGCAGTTCTTC
TRBV14	.	TRBD1	TRBJ2-7	CASSQWDSSYEQYF	TGTGCCAGCAGCCAGTGGGACAGCTCCTACGAGCAGTACTTC
TRBV25-1	.	.	TRBJ2-6	CASSEWGTGSGANVLTF	TGTGCCAGCAGTGAATGGGGAACAGGCTCCGGGGCTAACGTCCTGACTTTC
TRBV5-1	few	.	TRBJ2-5	CASSPVPMTGLETQYF	TGCGCCAGCAGCCCTGTCCCCATGACAGGTTTAGAGACCCAGTACTTC
TRBV12-3/TRBV12-4	.	.	TRBJ2-5	CASSSGTQDETQYF	TGTGCCAGCAGTTCCGGGACCCAAGACGAGACCCAGTACTTC
TRBV10-3	.	TRBD2	TRBJ2-1	CAISEDERGNNEQFF	TGTGCCATCAGTGAGGATGAGCGGGGGAACAATGAGCAGTTCTTC
TRBV9	.	.	TRBJ1-1	CASSVAPVNTEVFF	TGTGCCAGCAGCGTAGCTCCGGTGAACACTGAAGTTTTCTTT
TRBV2	few	TRBD2	TRBJ2-5	CASELLAGVRETQYF	TGTGCCTCAGAGTTGCTAGCGGGAGTGCGGGAGACCCAGTACTTC
TRBV7-2	few	.	TRBJ1-2	CSSSFTGYGYTF	TGTTCCAGCAGCTTCACAGGCTATGGCTACACCTTC
TRBV20-1	.	TRBD2	TRBJ2-3	CSARTSDLTDTQYF	TGCAGTGCACGGACTAGCGACCTCACAGATACGCAGTATTTT
TRBV20-1	few	.	TRBJ2-7	CSARDWGSSYEQYF	TGCAGTGCTAGAGATTGGGGAAGCTCCTACGAGCAGTACTTC
TRBV6-6	few	.	TRBJ1-1	CASSHLDSSTEAFF	TGTGCCAGCAGCCATCTCGACTCCTCCACTGAAGCTTTCTTT
TRBV5-1	few	.	TRBJ2-5	CASSLAAARQETQYF	TGCGCCAGCAGCTTGGCGGCCGCCAGACAAGAGACCCAGTACTTC
TRBV12-3/TRBV12-4	many	.	TRBJ1-5	CASSLGGGDQPQHF	TGTGCCAGCAGTTTGGGCGGAGGGGATCAGCCCCAGCATTTT
TRBV12-3/TRBV12-4	.	.	TRBJ2-1	CASSPGTDPYNEQFF	TGTGCCAGCAGTCCTGGGACGGATCCCTACAATGAGCAGTTCTTC
TRBV20-1	few	.	TRBJ2-3	CSARSRGDTQYF	TGCAGTGCTCGGAGTCGGGGAGATACGCAGTATTTT
TRBV18	.	.	TRBJ1-1	CASSPADGGAEAFF	TGTGCCAGCTCACCGGCGGACGGTGGGGCTGAAGCTTTCTTT
TRBV5-1	few	TRBD2	TRBJ2-5	CASSLGSGSRETQYF	TGCGCCAGCAGCTTGGGTAGCGGGAGTAGGGAGACCCAGTACTTC
TRBV30	.	.	TRBJ2-1	CAWSFLAVNEQFF	TGTGCCTGGAGTTTCCTGGCCGTCAATGAGCAGTTCTTC
TRBV7-2	.	.	TRBJ2-3	CASSLELAIDTQYF	TGTGCCAGCAGCTTAGAACTAGCTATCGATACGCAGTATTTT
TRBV7-9	few	.	TRBJ2-7	CASSSVGDEQYF	TGTGCCAGCAGTTCCGTAGGGGACGAGCAGTACTTC
TRBV12-3/TRBV12-4	.	TRBD2	TRBJ2-1	CASSFSAGVRNEQFF	TGTGCCAGCAGTTTCTCTGCGGGGGTAAGGAATGAGCAGTTCTTC
TRBV29-1	few	.	TRBJ1-2	CNVEQGGGARGYTF	TGCAACGTTGAACAGGGAGGGGGGGCGCGAGGCTACACCTTC
TRBV20-1	few	TRBD2	TRBJ2-3	CSAEPTSGRTDTQYF	TGCAGTGCCGAACCGACTAGCGGGAGAACAGATACGCAGTATTTT
TRBV29-1	.	.	TRBJ2-7	CSVVTLAGRNEQYF	TGCAGCGTTGTAACTTTGGCAGGGAGAAACGAGCAGTACTTC
TRBV5-5	many	TRBD1	TRBJ1-6	CASSTGQGQEPLHF	TGTGCCAGCAGCACCGGACAGGGGCAGGAACCCCTCCACTTT
TRBV11-1	.	.	TRBJ2-3	CASSPEGATDTQYF	TGTGCCAGCAGCCCAGAGGGAGCCACAGATACGCAGTATTTT
TRBV6-5	few	.	TRBJ2-7	CASSETTRVEQYF	TGTGCCAGCAGTGAGACTACACGAGTCGAGCAGTACTTC
TRBV3-1	.	TRBD1	TRBJ1-4	CASSLYRGLGEKLFF	TGTGCCAGCAGCCTGTACAGGGGGCTTGGGGAAAAACTGTTTTTT
TRBV3-1	.	.	TRBJ2-6	CASNRVPGANVLTF	TGTGCCAGCAACAGGGTCCCTGGGGCCAACGTCCTGACTTTC
TRBV29-1	.	TRBD2	TRBJ2-1	CSVDSGLAGSNEQFF	TGCAGCGTCGATTCCGGACTAGCGGGGAGCAATGAGCAGTTCTTC
TRBV12-3/TRBV12-4	.	TRBD1	TRBJ2-1	CASSFPTGLGEQFF	TGTGCCAGCAGTTTCCCGACAGGGCTAGGTGAGCAGTTCTTC
TRBV11-2	.	.	TRBJ2-7	CASRFTDGGTYEQYF	TGTGCCAGCAGGTTCACAGATGGGGGGACCTACGAGCAGTACTTC
TRBV23-1	once	TRBD1	TRBJ2-4	CASSQSRTGGVNIQYF	TGCGCCAGCAGTCAATCAAGGACAGGGGGAGTAAACATTCAGTACTTC
TRBV5-1	few	.	TRBJ1-1	CASSLVLGKNTEAFF	TGCGCCAGCAGCTTGGTTTTAGGAAAGAACACTGAAGCTTTCTTT
TRBV7-2	many	.	TRBJ2-3	CASSSYTGSKQYF	TGTGCCAGCAGCTCATACACCGGGTCTAAACAGTATTTT
TRBV3-1	few	TRBD1	TRBJ2-1	CASSLYGTGGYNEQFF	TGTGCCAGCAGCCTATACGGGACAGGGGGGTACAATGAGCAGTTCTTC
TRBV20-1	few	.	TRBJ2-3	CSARVELGGPRTDTQYF	TGCAGTGCTAGGGTTGAGCTAGGCGGGCCCCGCACAGATACGCAGTATTTT
TRBV6-4	.	.	TRBJ2-3	CASSDLQTDTQYF	TGTGCCAGCAGTGACTTGCAGACAGATACGCAGTATTTT
TRBV20-1	.	.	TRBJ2-1	CSAIGRGPNEQFF	TGCAGTGCCATTGGGCGGGGGCCGAATGAGCAGTTCTTC
TRBV12-3/TRBV12-4	few	.	TRBJ2-1	CASSLGHSSRFF	TGTGCCAGCAGTTTGGGACATTCGTCGCGGTTCTTC
TRBV7-2	few	.	TRBJ2-3	CASSLALGAGTDTQYF	TGTGCCAGCAGCTTAGCTCTAGGAGCCGGCACAGATACGCAGTATTTT
TRBV7-2	many	.	TRBJ1-3	CASSPNGGGNTIYF	TGTGCCAGCAGCCCCAATGGAGGCGGAAACACCATATATTTT
TRBV6-1	.	.	TRBJ1-1	CASSDLAKNTEAFF	TGTGCCAGCAGTGATTTGGCTAAGAACACTGAAGCTTTCTTT
TRBV5-1	.	.	TRBJ2-5	CASSLNLAVLGETQYF	TGCGCCAGCAGCTTGAATTTAGCGGTTTTAGGAGAGACCCAGTACTTC
TRBV7-2	.	TRBD2	TRBJ2-3	CASSPQTSGTDTQYF	TGTGCCAGCAGCCCTCAGACTAGCGGCACAGATACGCAGTATTTT
TRBV20-1	.	.	TRBJ2-3	CSAPPPAVDTQYF	TGCAGTGCCCCCCCACCGGCTGTAGATACGCAGTATTTT
TRBV2	.	.	TRBJ2-5	CASSEGEAQETQYF	TGTGCCAGCAGTGAGGGGGAGGCACAAGAGACCCAGTACTTC
TRBV6-1	.	.	TRBJ1-5	CASSEGRNQPQHF	TGTGCCAGCAGCGAAGGGAGGAATCAGCCCCAGCATTTT
TRBV20-1	.	TRBD2	TRBJ2-3	CRARTSGGGGYTQYF	TGCAGAGCTCGGACTAGCGGGGGAGGAGGGTATACGCAGTATTTT
TRBV7-9	.	TRBD2	TRBJ2-5	CASTSGGYQETQYF	TGTGCCAGCACCTCGGGGGGGTACCAAGAGACCCAGTACTTC
TRBV12-3/TRBV12-4	few	.	TRBJ2-3	CASRLGAGGATDTQYF	TGTGCCAGCAGGCTAGGGGCAGGCGGAGCCACAGATACGCAGTATTTT
TRBV5-8	few	TRBD1	TRBJ1-1	CAGSIGQGWDTEAFF	TGTGCCGGCTCGATAGGACAGGGGTGGGACACTGAAGCTTTCTTT
TRBV6-5	few	.	TRBJ2-5	CASSYLATQETQYF	TGTGCCAGCAGTTACCTGGCGACCCAAGAGACCCAGTACTTC
TRBV11-2	many	TRBD1	TRBJ1-4	CASSFGTGIGEKLFF	TGTGCCAGCAGCTTTGGGACAGGGATAGGGGAAAAACTGTTTTTT